Below, 25 T cell receptor beta chains from the same sample are listed, as sequenced in a study of read filtering for tumor transcriptome and immune sequencing. The library was built from roughly 400 ng RNA with molecular barcoded adaptors for alpha/delta and beta/gamma chains. MiXCR was run by TCRdb on the reads, yielding one entry per CDR3 protein. This repertoire shows tens of thousands of distinct CDR3 sequences, approximately 19% found once; its top ten account for over 13%. The specimen sequenced was a population of CD138-negative cells sorted from bone marrow. The receptors originated from a donor aged 40 or over with multiple myeloma.

This clonotype was seen a few times. The genes are TRBV20-1 and TRBJ2-5; D is uncertain. Trimming removed 1 base from V and 4 bases from J, with 13 bases in between. Germline V gene lookup returns CDR1 DFQATT and CDR2 SNEGSKA (reference sequence). CDR3 length equals 14 residues. The CDR3 sequence is CSARVGFVSETQYF. The CDR3 DNA reads as TGCAGTGCTAGAGTGGGGTTTGTTTCAGAGACCCAGTACTTC.

The chain recombines TRBV19 with TRBJ2-1, with TRBD2 as a possible D gene (6 bases). In germline, CDR1 is LNHDA, CDR2 SQIVND (reference sequence). This CDR3 has 16 residues. V was shortened by 6 bases and J by 10 bases, with 25 bases between the two germline ends. Written as DNA, the CDR3 is TGTGCCAGTAGGGCGCGGGGTAGGGCGTCCCGCCGAGAGCAGTTCTTC. It codes for CASRARGRASRREQFF. Variable domain in full (rest from reference TRBV19 and TRBJ2-1): DGGITQSPKYLFRKEGQNVTLSCEQNLNHDAMYWYRQDPGQGLRLIYYSQIVNDFQKGDIAEGYSVSREKKESFPLTVTSAQKNPTAFYLCASRARGRASRREQFFGPGTRLTVL.

Many counts were recorded for this clonotype. The CDR3 region has the DNA TGTGCCACCAGTGATAAAGGACTAGCGGGAGATGAGCAGTTCTTC. Amino acid sequence: CATSDKGLAGDEQFF. The chain carries TRBV24-1 and TRBJ2-1; 13 bases are shared with TRBD2. Germline assignment: CDR1 KGHDR and CDR2 SFDVKD. The J segment lost 8 bases and the V segment lost 3 bases, leaving 3 bases of the junction unmatched. The CDR3 contains 15 residues.

This clonotype was recorded at least ten times. The V and J genes are TRBV11-2 and TRBJ2-1, with D perhaps matching TRBD2 (5 bases). The CDR3 covers 16 residues. V was cut by 2 bases and J by 1 base, with 12 bases left in between. Germline V gives CDR1 SGHAT, CDR2 FQNNGV. CDR3 residues: CASSLRGGYSYNEQFF. The CDR3 DNA is TGTGCCAGCAGCTTACGAGGCGGGTATTCCTACAATGAGCAGTTCTTC.

The chain joins TRBV12-3 or TRBV12-4 to TRBJ2-1, with 8 bases aligning to TRBD2. V shed 9 bases, J shed 5 bases, and the junction held 12 bases outside the gene matches. The CDR3 totals 15 residues. The CDR3 sequence is CASSQASGRNNEQFF. The CDR3 region has the DNA TGTGCCAGTTCCCAGGCCAGCGGGAGAAACAATGAGCAGTTCTTC.

This clonotype was seen many times. The chain is built from TRBV12-5 and TRBJ2-5, with 8 bases lining up with TRBD1. CDR3 length: 15 amino acids. V gave up 2 bases and J gave up 3 bases; unmatched junction bases: 5. From germline, CDR1 is LGHNT and CDR2 FRNRAP. The CDR3 sequence: CASGLLGQGEETQYF. The CDR3 bases are TGTGCTAGTGGTTTGCTAGGACAGGGAGAAGAGACCCAGTACTTC.

This clonotype came up many times. V and J are TRBV11-2 and TRBJ2-2, with D possibly matching TRBD1 (5 bases). The CDR3 is 16 residues long. Looked up from germline, CDR1 is SGHAT and CDR2 is FQNNGV. V was clipped by 3 bases and J by 6 bases, with 17 bases between them. Written as DNA, the CDR3 is TGTGCCAGCAGCTTTAACCAGGGTGCGCTGGCCGGGGAGCTGTTTTTT. Translated, it gives CASSFNQGALAGELFF.

This clonotype was observed at least ten times. The J gene is TRBJ1-5, the V gene TRBV7-2; D is possibly TRBD1 (5 bases). The V gene's germline CDR1 is SGHTA and CDR2 FQGNSA. CDR3 size: 13 residues. V was clipped by 3 bases and J by 5 bases, with 8 bases between them. The CDR3 bases are TGTGCCAGCAGCTTTTGGGGGGATCAGCCCCAGCATTTT. It codes for CASSFWGDQPQHF.

This clonotype was seen many times. The chain has TRBV6-5 and TRBJ2-1, with D possibly TRBD2 on 6 matching bases. V dropped 0 bases and J dropped 7 bases, with 16 bases sitting between them. CDR1 is MNHEY, CDR2 SVGAGI, per germline. This CDR3 has 16 amino acids. Written as DNA, the CDR3 is TGTGCCAGCAGTTACTCTTCCGGGAGTGTTGGGAATGAGCAGTTCTTC. Translated: CASSYSSGSVGNEQFF.

The chain joins TRBV11-2 to TRBJ2-5; TRBD2 might be the D (5 bases). This CDR3 spans 18 amino acids. In germline, CDR1 is SGHAT, CDR2 FQNNGV. V lost 4 bases and J 2 bases, leaving 23 bases between the germline ends. The CDR3 here is CASSSARRFRSEQETQYF. DNA for the CDR3: TGTGCCAGCAGCTCAGCTCGGAGGTTTAGATCCGAGCAAGAGACCCAGTACTTC.

This clonotype appeared many times. The rearrangement links TRBV5-1 to TRBJ2-3, with TRBD1 matching over 10 bases. CDR1 and CDR2 (germline): SGHRS, YFSETQ. The CDR3 totals 18 residues. V dropped 7 bases and J dropped 3; count of bases not matched to a gene: 17. CDR3 DNA: TGCGCCAGCCATAAGCCAGATGACAGGGGGCTCGTGACAGATACGCAGTATTTT. It codes for CASHKPDDRGLVTDTQYF.

This clonotype was counted between two and nine times. The CDR3 spells CSVDQGGYTEAFF. In DNA, the CDR3 is TGCAGCGTTGACCAGGGGGGTTACACTGAAGCTTTCTTT. The chain joins TRBV29-1 to TRBJ1-1, with 7 bases aligning to TRBD1. V was clipped by 3 bases and J by 3 bases; unmatched bases: 4. CDR1 and CDR2 (germline): SQVTM, ANQGSEA. CDR3 length: 13 residues. The whole variable domain, remainder taken from reference TRBV29-1 and TRBJ1-1, is SAVISQKPSRDICQRGTSLTIQCQVDSQVTMMFWYRQQPGQSLTLIATANQGSEATYESGFVIDKFPISRPNLTFSTLTVSNMSPEDSSIYLCSVDQGGYTEAFFGQGTRLTVV.

This clonotype was detected ten times or more. The chain joins TRBV5-4 to TRBJ2-3, with 9 bases lining up with TRBD1. Germline CDR1 reads SGHNT; CDR2 reads YYREEE (reference sequence). The CDR3 covers 15 residues. After removal of 3 bases from V and 5 bases from J, the junction contained 7 bases not matched to a gene. This CDR3 reads CASSSRDRVLDTQYF. CDR3 in DNA: TGTGCCAGCAGCTCACGGGACAGGGTTTTAGATACGCAGTATTTT.

Concerning this clonotype itself: A clone one base away is much larger, so this may be a read error. The CDR3 here is CGVQGQGGSTNEKLFF. CDR3 coding DNA: TGCGGCGTCCAGGGTCAGGGAGGGTCAACTAATGAAAAACTGTTTTTT. This rearrangement joins TRBV29-1 to TRBJ1-4, with D possibly being TRBD1 (5 bases). Germline CDR1 is SQVTM and CDR2 is ANQGSEA. This CDR3 has 16 residues.

The sample holds many counts of this clonotype. The chain recombines TRBV20-1 with TRBJ1-6; 7 bases fit TRBD1. Germline-derived CDR1 and CDR2 are DFQATT and SNEGSKA (reference sequence). The CDR3 runs to 15 residues. V was clipped by 4 bases and J by 8 bases; unmatched bases: 11. The DNA for the CDR3 is TGCAGTGCTACCCCAGGGGGGACAGCAGATTCACCCCTCCACTTT. Translating it yields CSATPGGTADSPLHF.

This clonotype was observed at least ten times. CDR3 protein: CSATGAAEEQYF. CDR3 nucleotide sequence: TGCAGTGCTACAGGGGCGGCGGAGGAGCAGTACTTC. The V and J genes are TRBV20-1 and TRBJ2-7; D is perhaps TRBD1 (6 bases). Trimming took 4 bases from V and 7 from J, leaving 14 bases between them. Germline loops: CDR1 DFQATT, CDR2 SNEGSKA (reference sequence). The CDR3 loop spans 12 amino acids.

This clonotype was detected many times. The chain links TRBV2 to TRBJ2-3, with D tentatively TRBD1 (6 bases). CDR3 length: 12 amino acids. CDR1 is SNHLY and CDR2 is FYNNEI in the germline V gene. Deletions cut 8 bases from V and 12 bases from J, with 18 bases between. This CDR3 reads CASSLQGPFQYF. The CDR3 DNA reads TGTGCCAGCTCACTACAGGGTCCCTTCCAGTATTTT.

On this clonotype itself: One base separates it from a far larger clone, so it is likely a read error. In nucleotides, the CDR3 is TGTGCCAGCCGTGGTCCTAGCACAGATAAGCAGTATTTT. Translation gives CASRGPSTDKQYF. The chain links TRBV5-5 to TRBJ2-3; possibly TRBD2 for D (5 bases). The germline gives CDR1 SGHKS, CDR2 YYEKEE (reference sequence). There are 13 residues in the CDR3.

This clonotype was counted at least ten times. V and J are TRBV10-3 and TRBJ2-7; possible D gene TRBD2, 6 bases. The CDR3 has 13 residues. V was cut by 7 bases and J by 6 bases, with 16 bases left in between. Germline V lookup: CDR1 ENHRY, CDR2 SYGVKD. CDR3 sequence reads: CAITGTSAGEQYF. CDR3 bases: TGTGCCATCACCGGGACTTCAGCAGGCGAGCAGTACTTC.

This clonotype has just one count. A read error may produce the germline difference seen at one junction end. The chain links TRBV7-8 to TRBJ1-3; no definite D call. Germline CDR1 reads SGHVS; CDR2 reads FQNEAQ. This CDR3 region has 14 residues. CDR3 loop: CASSLGLGGNTIFF. The CDR3 coding sequence is TGTGCCAGCAGCCTCGGACTGGGAGGAAACACCATATTTTTT.

This clonotype was counted at least ten times. V is TRBV4-1 and J is TRBJ2-5; 9 nucleotides agree with TRBD2. The CDR3 spans 9 residues. The V gene's germline CDR1 is MGHRA and CDR2 YSYEKL. CDR3 sequence: CVKAGGQYF. The CDR3 coding sequence is TGCGTGAAAGCGGGGGGCCAGTACTTC.

V is TRBV14 and J is TRBJ2-5; TRBD2 aligns across 8 bases. Germline CDR1 and CDR2: SGHDN and FVKESK. After removal of 5 bases from V and 4 bases from J, the junction contained 6 bases not matched to a gene. The CDR3 covers 14 residues. The CDR3 DNA is TGTGCCAGCAGCAAAGCGGGAGTTAGAGAGACCCAGTACTTC. It translates to CASSKAGVRETQYF.

This clonotype occurred many times. This chain joins TRBV5-1 and TRBJ2-7; TRBD1 aligns across 9 bases. Germline V CDR1 and CDR2: SGHRS, YFSETQ. The V segment lost 4 bases and the J segment 7 bases; nucleotides outside the gene matches: 9. The CDR3 runs to 14 residues. For the CDR3, the DNA is TGCGCCAGCAGCCCGGAACAGGGGGCGCGGGAGCAGTACTTC. Protein product: CASSPEQGAREQYF.

This clonotype was seen a handful of times. The gene calls are TRBV12-3 or TRBV12-4 and TRBJ2-5; 11 bases agree with TRBD1. This CDR3 has 15 amino acids. V dropped 11 bases and J dropped 1; count of bases not matched to a gene: 9. In DNA form, the CDR3 reads TGTGCCGGCACCAGGGACAGGGGGATCCAAGAGACCCAGTACTTC. Its translation is CAGTRDRGIQETQYF.

At least ten counts were recorded for this clonotype. The CDR3 nucleotides read TGTGCCAGCAGTTTAATGGTTGGGGGGGGGACCTACGAGCAGTACTTC. Translating it yields CASSLMVGGGTYEQYF. The chain joins TRBV6-6 to TRBJ2-7; 7 positions match TRBD2. CDR1 and CDR2 (germline): MNHNY, SVGAGI (reference sequence). The CDR3 spans 16 residues. V was clipped by 4 bases and J by 2 bases; unmatched bases: 11.